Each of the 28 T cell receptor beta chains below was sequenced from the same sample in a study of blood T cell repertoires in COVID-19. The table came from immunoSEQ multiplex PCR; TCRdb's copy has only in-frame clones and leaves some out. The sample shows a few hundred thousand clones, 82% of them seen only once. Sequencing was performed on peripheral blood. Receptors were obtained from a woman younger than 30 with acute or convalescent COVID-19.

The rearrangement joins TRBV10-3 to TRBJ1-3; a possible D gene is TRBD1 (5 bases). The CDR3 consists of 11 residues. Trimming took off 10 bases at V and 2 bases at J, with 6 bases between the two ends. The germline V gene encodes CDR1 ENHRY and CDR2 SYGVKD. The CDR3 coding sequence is TGTGCCACAGGGCCTGGAAACACCATATATTTT. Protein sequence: CATGPGNTIYF.

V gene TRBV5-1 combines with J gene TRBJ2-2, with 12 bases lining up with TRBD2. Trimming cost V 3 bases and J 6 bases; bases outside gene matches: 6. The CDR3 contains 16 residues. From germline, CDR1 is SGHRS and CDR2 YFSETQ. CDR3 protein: CASSSRTSGKPGELFF. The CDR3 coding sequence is TGCGCCAGCAGCTCCCGGACTAGCGGGAAGCCCGGGGAGCTGTTTTTT.

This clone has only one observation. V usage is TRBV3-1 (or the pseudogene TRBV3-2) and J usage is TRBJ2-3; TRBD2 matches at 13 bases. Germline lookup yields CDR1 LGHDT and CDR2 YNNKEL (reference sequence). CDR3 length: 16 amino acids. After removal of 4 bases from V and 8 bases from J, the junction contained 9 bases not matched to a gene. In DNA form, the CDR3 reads TGTGCCAGCAGCCGTGGGACTAGCGGGATGGGGGGTACGCAGTATTTT. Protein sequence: CASSRGTSGMGGTQYF.

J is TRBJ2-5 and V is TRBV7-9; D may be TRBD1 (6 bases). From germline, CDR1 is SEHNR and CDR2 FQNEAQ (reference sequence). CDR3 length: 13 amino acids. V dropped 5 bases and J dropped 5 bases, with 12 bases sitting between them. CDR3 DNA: TGTGCCAGCAGCCTAGGACAGACGGAGACCCAGTACTTC. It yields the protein CASSLGQTETQYF.

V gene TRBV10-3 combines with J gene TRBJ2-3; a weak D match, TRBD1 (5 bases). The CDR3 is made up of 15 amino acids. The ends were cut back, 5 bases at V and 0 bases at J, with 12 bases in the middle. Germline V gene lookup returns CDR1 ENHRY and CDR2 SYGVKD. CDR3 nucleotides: TGTGCCATCAGTTCACAGGTCCCCAGCACAGATACGCAGTATTTT. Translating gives CAISSQVPSTDTQYF.

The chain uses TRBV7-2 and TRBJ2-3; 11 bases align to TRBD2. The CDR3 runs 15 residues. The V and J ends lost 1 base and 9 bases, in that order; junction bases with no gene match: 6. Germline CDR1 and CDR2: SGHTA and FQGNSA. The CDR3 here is CASSLEGTSGRTQYF. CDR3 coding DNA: TGTGCCAGCAGCTTAGAGGGGACTAGCGGTAGAACGCAGTATTTT.

The CDR3 loop reads CASKMGGSGNQPQHF. The CDR3 DNA is TGTGCCAGTAAGATGGGCGGGAGCGGCAATCAGCCCCAGCATTTT. The chain uses TRBV28 and TRBJ1-5; the D is unclear. V was cut by 9 bases and J by 2 bases, with 17 bases left in between. Germline V gene data show CDR1 as MDHEN and CDR2 as SYDVKM. CDR3 size: 15 residues.

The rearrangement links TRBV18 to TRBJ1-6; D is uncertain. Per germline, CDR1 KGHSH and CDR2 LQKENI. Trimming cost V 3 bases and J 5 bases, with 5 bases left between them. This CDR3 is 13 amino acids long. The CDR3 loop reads CASSPQDNSPLHF. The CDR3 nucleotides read TGTGCCAGCTCACCGCAGGATAATTCACCCCTCCACTTT.

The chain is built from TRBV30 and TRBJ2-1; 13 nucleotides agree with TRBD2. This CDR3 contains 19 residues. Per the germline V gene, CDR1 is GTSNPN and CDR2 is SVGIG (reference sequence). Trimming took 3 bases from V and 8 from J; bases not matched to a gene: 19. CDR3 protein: CAWRATGLAGHPLGDEQFF. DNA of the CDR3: TGTGCCTGGAGAGCTACGGGACTAGCGGGACACCCCCTCGGGGATGAGCAGTTCTTC.

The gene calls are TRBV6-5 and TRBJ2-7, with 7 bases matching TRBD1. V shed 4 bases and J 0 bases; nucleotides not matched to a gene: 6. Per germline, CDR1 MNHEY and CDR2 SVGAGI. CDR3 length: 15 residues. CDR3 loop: CASSFEGAGSYEQYF. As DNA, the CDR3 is TGTGCCAGCAGTTTTGAGGGGGCGGGCTCCTACGAGCAGTACTTC.

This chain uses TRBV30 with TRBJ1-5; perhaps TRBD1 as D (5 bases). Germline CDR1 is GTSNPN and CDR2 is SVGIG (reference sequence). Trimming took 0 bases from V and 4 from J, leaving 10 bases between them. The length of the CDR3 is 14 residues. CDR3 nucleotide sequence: TGTGCCTGGAGTGTAGGGGCAGGGAATCAGCCCCAGCATTTT. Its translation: CAWSVGAGNQPQHF.

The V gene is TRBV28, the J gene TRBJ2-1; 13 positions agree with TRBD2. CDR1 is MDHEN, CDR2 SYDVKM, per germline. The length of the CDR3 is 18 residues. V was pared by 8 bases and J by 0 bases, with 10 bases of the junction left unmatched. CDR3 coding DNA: TGTGCCAGCCAAACTCCGGGACTAGCGGGGAGCTCCTACAATGAGCAGTTCTTC. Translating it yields CASQTPGLAGSSYNEQFF.

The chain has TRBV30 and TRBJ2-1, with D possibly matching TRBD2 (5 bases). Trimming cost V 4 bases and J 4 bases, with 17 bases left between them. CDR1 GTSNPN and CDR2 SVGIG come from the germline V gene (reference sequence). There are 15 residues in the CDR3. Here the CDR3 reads CAWKDGNAKYNEQFF. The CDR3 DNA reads TGTGCCTGGAAGGACGGGAACGCCAAATACAATGAGCAGTTCTTC.

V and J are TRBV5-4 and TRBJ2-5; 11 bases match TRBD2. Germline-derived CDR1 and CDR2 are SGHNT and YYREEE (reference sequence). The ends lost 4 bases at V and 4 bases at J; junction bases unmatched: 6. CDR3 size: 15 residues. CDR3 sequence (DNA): TGTGCCAGCAGCCTTAGCGGGAGGGTTCCAGAGACCCAGTACTTC. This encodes CASSLSGRVPETQYF.

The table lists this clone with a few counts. CDR3 loop: CASSLETGRTYEQYF. CDR3 DNA sequence: TGTGCCAGCAGCTTGGAGACAGGGCGAACCTACGAGCAGTACTTC. The gene calls are TRBV7-8 and TRBJ2-7; 7 nucleotides align to TRBD1. Germline CDR1 and CDR2: SGHVS and FQNEAQ. V lost 3 bases, J lost 2 bases, and 7 bases stayed unmatched. This CDR3 spans 15 amino acids.

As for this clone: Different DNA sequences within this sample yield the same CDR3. The CDR3 spells CASSPPTGGNTGELFF. The DNA for the CDR3 is TGTGCCAGCTCACCCCCCACAGGGGGCAACACCGGGGAGCTGTTTTTT. This chain connects TRBV18 to TRBJ2-2; 9 bases are shared with TRBD1. The germline V gene has CDR1 KGHSH and CDR2 LQKENI. The V and J ends lost 3 bases and 2 bases, in that order; junction bases with no gene match: 4. CDR3 length: 16 residues. Variable domain in full (rest from reference TRBV18 and TRBJ2-2): NAGVMQNPRHLVRRRGQEARLRCSPMKGHSHVYWYRQLPEEGLKFMVYLQKENIIDESGMPKERFSAEFPKEGPSILRIQQVVRGDSAAYFCASSPPTGGNTGELFFGEGSRLTVL.

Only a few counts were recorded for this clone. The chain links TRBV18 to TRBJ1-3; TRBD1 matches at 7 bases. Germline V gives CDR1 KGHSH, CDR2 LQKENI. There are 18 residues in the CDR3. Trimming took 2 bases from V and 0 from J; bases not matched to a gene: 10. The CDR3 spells CASSPGRGQPSSGNTIYF. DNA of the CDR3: TGTGCCAGCTCACCAGGTCGGGGACAGCCGAGCTCTGGAAACACCATATATTTT.

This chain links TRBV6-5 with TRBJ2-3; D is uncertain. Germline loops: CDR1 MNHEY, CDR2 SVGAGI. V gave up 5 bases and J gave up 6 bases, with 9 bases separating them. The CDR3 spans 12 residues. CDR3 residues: CASSPFGDTQYF. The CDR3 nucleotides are TGTGCCAGCAGTCCCTTCGGGGATACGCAGTATTTT.

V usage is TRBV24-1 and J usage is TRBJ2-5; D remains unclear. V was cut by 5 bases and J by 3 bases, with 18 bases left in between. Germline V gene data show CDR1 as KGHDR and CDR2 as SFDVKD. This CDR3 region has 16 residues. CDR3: CATSVTPRNRKETQYF. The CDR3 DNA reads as TGTGCCACCAGTGTAACCCCCAGGAACAGAAAAGAGACCCAGTACTTC.

The CDR3 DNA reads as TGTGCCACCAGTGACCGACAGAAAGAGACCCAGTACTTC. It codes for CATSDRQKETQYF. The V gene is TRBV24-1, the J gene TRBJ2-5; D might be TRBD1 (5 bases). Trimming took 4 bases from V and 3 from J, leaving 8 bases between them. Germline CDR1 is KGHDR and CDR2 is SFDVKD. There are 13 residues in the CDR3.

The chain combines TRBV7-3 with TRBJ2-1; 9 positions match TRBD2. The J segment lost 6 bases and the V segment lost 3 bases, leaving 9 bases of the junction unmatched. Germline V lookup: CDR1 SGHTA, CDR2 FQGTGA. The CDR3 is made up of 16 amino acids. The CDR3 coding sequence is TGTGCCAGCAGCTTTTCGACTAGCGGTTGGGGCAATGAGCAGTTCTTC. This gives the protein CASSFSTSGWGNEQFF. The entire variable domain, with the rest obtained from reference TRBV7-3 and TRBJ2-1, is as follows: GAGVSQTPSNKVTEKGKYVELRCDPISGHTALYWYRQSLGQGPEFLIYFQGTGAADDSGLPNDRFFAVRPEGSVSTLKIQRTERGDSAVYLCASSFSTSGWGNEQFFGPGTRLTVL.

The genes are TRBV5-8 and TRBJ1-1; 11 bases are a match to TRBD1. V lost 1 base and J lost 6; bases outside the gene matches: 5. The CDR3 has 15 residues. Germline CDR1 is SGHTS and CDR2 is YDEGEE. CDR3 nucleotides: TGTGCCAGCAGCTTGAGGGACAGGGGGGTCGCTGAAGCTTTCTTT. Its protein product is CASSLRDRGVAEAFF.

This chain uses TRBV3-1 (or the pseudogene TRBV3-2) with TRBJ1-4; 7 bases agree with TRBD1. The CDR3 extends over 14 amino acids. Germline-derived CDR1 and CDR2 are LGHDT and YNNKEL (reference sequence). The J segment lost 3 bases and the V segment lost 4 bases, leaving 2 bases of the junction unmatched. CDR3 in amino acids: CASSPRGSNEKLFF. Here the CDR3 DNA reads TGTGCCAGCAGCCCCAGGGGGTCTAATGAAAAACTGTTTTTT.

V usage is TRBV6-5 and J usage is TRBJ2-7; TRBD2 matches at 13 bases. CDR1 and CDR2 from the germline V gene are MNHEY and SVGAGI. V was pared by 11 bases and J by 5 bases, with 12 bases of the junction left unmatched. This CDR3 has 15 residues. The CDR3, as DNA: TGTGCCGTAACCCGGGGACTAGCGGGATCCAACGAGCAGTACTTC. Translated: CAVTRGLAGSNEQYF.

The CDR3, as DNA: TGTGCCAGCAGCCAAACTTGGACAGGGGCCCGCGAGCAGTACTTC. It is translated as CASSQTWTGAREQYF. This chain connects TRBV3-1 (or the pseudogene TRBV3-2) to TRBJ2-7, with 9 bases that match TRBD1. This CDR3 has 15 residues. V lost 2 bases, J lost 6 bases, and 8 bases stayed unmatched. Germline lookup yields CDR1 LGHDT and CDR2 YNNKEL (reference sequence).

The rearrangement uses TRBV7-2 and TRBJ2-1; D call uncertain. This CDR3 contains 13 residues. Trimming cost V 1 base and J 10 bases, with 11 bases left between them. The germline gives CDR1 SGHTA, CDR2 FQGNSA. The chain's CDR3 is CASSLVFIGEQFF. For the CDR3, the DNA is TGTGCCAGCAGCTTAGTTTTTATCGGGGAGCAGTTCTTC.

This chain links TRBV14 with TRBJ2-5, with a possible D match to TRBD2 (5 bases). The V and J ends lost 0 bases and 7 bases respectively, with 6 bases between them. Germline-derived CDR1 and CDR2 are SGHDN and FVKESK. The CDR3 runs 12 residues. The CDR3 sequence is CASSQDGVTQYF. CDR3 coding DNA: TGTGCCAGCAGCCAAGACGGGGTGACCCAGTACTTC.

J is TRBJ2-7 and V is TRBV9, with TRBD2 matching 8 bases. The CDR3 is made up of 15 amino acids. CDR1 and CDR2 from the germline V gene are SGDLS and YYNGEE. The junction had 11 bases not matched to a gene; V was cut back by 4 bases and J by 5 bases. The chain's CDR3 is CASSPRLAGRHEQYF. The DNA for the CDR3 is TGTGCCAGCAGCCCCCGGCTAGCGGGTCGGCACGAGCAGTACTTC. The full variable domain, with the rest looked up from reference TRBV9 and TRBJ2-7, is DSGVTQTPKHLITATGQRVTLRCSPRSGDLSVYWYQQSLDQGLQFLIQYYNGEERAKGNILERFSAQQFPDLHSELNLSSLELGDSALYFCASSPRLAGRHEQYFGPGTRLTVT.